The 6 T cell receptor beta chains reported below all come from one sample, sequenced in a study of OX40 agonist ivuxolimab in advanced cancers. Only in-frame clones appear in the TCRdb table, and some are missing; sequencing was by immunoSEQ multiplex PCR. The data show roughly 50,000 clones, nearly 80% seen once. Sequencing used CD4+ or CD8+ T cells sorted from blood, obtained in a trial of the OX40 agonist ivuxolimab. These receptors came from an adult with an advanced solid tumor such as melanoma, head and neck, liver or kidney cancer.

This chain joins TRBV6-1 and TRBJ2-7; D unclear. Trimming shortened V by 6 bases and J by 3 bases, and 18 bases separated the two germline ends. Germline V gene sequence: CDR1 MNHNS, CDR2 SASEGT. This CDR3 is built from 15 residues. The CDR3 DNA follows: TGTGCCAGCAGGGCCCTTAGGCCCTCATACTACGAGCAGTACTTC. It is translated as CASRALRPSYYEQYF.

The chain uses TRBV19 and TRBJ2-7, with TRBD1 identical over 8 bases. V was clipped by 2 bases and J by 2 bases; unmatched bases: 5. CDR3 length: 15 residues. Germline V gene sequence: CDR1 LNHDA, CDR2 SQIVND (reference sequence). The CDR3 sequence is CASSIKGQEPYEQYF. Written as DNA, the CDR3 is TGTGCCAGTAGTATAAAGGGACAGGAACCCTACGAGCAGTACTTC.

This clone came up once. The gene calls are TRBV7-9 and TRBJ2-3, with TRBD1 matching over 10 bases. Germline lookup yields CDR1 SEHNR and CDR2 FQNEAQ (reference sequence). The CDR3 loop spans 16 amino acids. J was trimmed by 2 bases and V by 3 bases; bases with no gene match: 5. The CDR3, as DNA: TGTGCCAGCAGCTTGGGGACAGGGGCCGCCACAGATACGCAGTATTTT. This encodes CASSLGTGAATDTQYF.

The CDR3 loop is CASSSFKTGELFF. In DNA form, the CDR3 reads TGTGCCAGCAGCTCCTTTAAGACCGGGGAGCTGTTTTTT. J is TRBJ2-2 and V is TRBV7-3; no reliable D call. Trimming shortened V by 4 bases and J by 5 bases, and 8 bases separated the two germline ends. The CDR3 contains 13 residues. From germline, CDR1 is SGHTA and CDR2 FQGTGA.

This clone came up once. V and J are TRBV7-3 and TRBJ1-2; TRBD1 matches 8 bases. There are 13 residues in the CDR3. The V segment lost 5 bases and the J segment 8 bases; nucleotides outside the gene matches: 7. The germline CDR1 and CDR2 sequences are SGHTA and FQGTGA. The CDR3 is CASSPTGGKGYTF. CDR3 DNA: TGTGCCAGCAGCCCCACAGGGGGAAAGGGCTACACCTTC.

This clone was seen only a few times. V usage is TRBV18 and J usage is TRBJ1-5; a weak D match, TRBD1 (6 bases). The CDR3 is 14 residues long. V was pared by 4 bases and J by 6 bases, with 13 bases between. Germline V lookup: CDR1 KGHSH, CDR2 LQKENI. The CDR3 nucleotides are TGTGCCAGCTCACTTCAGGGGTGGAGTCAGCCCCAGCATTTT. Translation: CASSLQGWSQPQHF.